The 32 T cell receptor beta chains below come from one sample, sequenced in a study of CD8 T cells in Susac syndrome. With random hexamers, reverse transcription was performed on about 0.5 to 1 ug of RNA. TCRdb re-called the immunoSEQ multiplex PCR reads through MiXCR, storing one row per CDR3 protein. The sample yields tens of thousands of distinct CDR3 sequences, around 94% seen once. Sequencing input: CD4+ T cells from PBMCs. The receptor source for this set is a human donor with Susac syndrome.

This chain uses TRBV25-1 with TRBJ1-6, with no clear D. V lost 3 bases and J lost 10, with 19 bases in between. CDR1 is MGHDK, CDR2 SYGVNS, per germline. CDR3 size: 16 residues. DNA for the CDR3: TGTGCCAGCAGTGATCCCGGACCCTTGGTTGACTCACCCCTCCACTTT. This codes for CASSDPGPLVDSPLHF.

This chain links TRBV12-3 or TRBV12-4 with TRBJ1-2; TRBD1 is a possible D gene (6 bases). CDR3 length equals 13 residues. V lost 7 bases, J lost 6 bases, and 15 bases lay in between. For the CDR3, the DNA is TGTGCCAGCACCCTCACAGGGAAGAATGGCTACACCTTC. It is translated as CASTLTGKNGYTF.

This chain uses TRBV6-4 with TRBJ1-1; D call uncertain. The germline V and J ends were trimmed by 4 bases and 4 bases, with 10 bases remaining between them. Germline V lookup: CDR1 MRHNA, CDR2 SNTAGT. This CDR3 is built from 13 residues. The DNA for the CDR3 is TGTGCCAGCAGTGTAGAGGAGGGCACTGAAGCTTTCTTT. Protein: CASSVEEGTEAFF.

This chain joins TRBV7-2 and TRBJ2-7; D remains unclear. Trimming took 5 bases from V and 2 from J, leaving 7 bases between them. CDR3 length: 12 residues. CDR1 SGHTA and CDR2 FQGNSA come from the germline V gene. CDR3 in DNA: TGTGCCAGCAGCATGACGACCTACGAGCAGTACTTC. Protein: CASSMTTYEQYF.

The chain couples TRBV7-9 to TRBJ2-5; tentative D call: TRBD1 (6 bases). Germline V gives CDR1 SEHNR, CDR2 FQNEAQ (reference sequence). Trimming shortened V by 5 bases and J by 3 bases, and 13 bases separated the two germline ends. The CDR3 contains 14 residues. CDR3 residues: CASSLRGGKETQYF. The DNA for the CDR3 is TGTGCCAGCAGCCTCAGGGGTGGAAAAGAGACCCAGTACTTC.

The rearrangement links TRBV12-3 or TRBV12-4 to TRBJ1-2, with 9 nucleotides matching TRBD1. This CDR3 region has 13 residues. The ends lost 6 bases at V and 5 bases at J; junction bases unmatched: 4. Here the CDR3 reads CASSRTGEYGYTF. The CDR3 region has the DNA TGTGCCAGCAGCCGGACAGGGGAATATGGCTACACCTTC.

This clonotype was detected only once. The chain combines TRBV6-5 with TRBJ1-1; D is unclear. This CDR3 has 14 residues. V was cut by 4 bases and J by 13 bases, with 22 bases left in between. Germline V CDR1 and CDR2: MNHEY, SVGAGI. In DNA, the CDR3 is TGTGCCAGCAGTTCCGCCATTACGGCCCCCCAGGTTTTCTTT. Protein product: CASSSAITAPQVFF.

The chain employs TRBV2 and TRBJ2-1; D possibly uses TRBD1 or TRBD2 (5 bases each). Between the trimmed V and J ends, which lost 9 bases and 0 bases, there was a span of 12 bases. Germline-derived CDR1 and CDR2 are SNHLY and FYNNEI. The CDR3 covers 14 residues. The DNA of the CDR3 is TGTGCCAGTCGGGGCGTAAGCTCCTACAATGAGCAGTTCTTC. It translates to CASRGVSSYNEQFF.

The chain couples TRBV7-6 to TRBJ2-1; D could derive from TRBD1 or TRBD2 (6 bases each). Deletions cut 5 bases from V and 1 base from J, with 18 bases between. Germline-derived CDR1 and CDR2 are SGHVS and FNYEAQ. The CDR3 covers 17 residues. The CDR3 nucleotides are TGTGCCAGCAGCCTTACCCCCGGGGGCGGGTCCTACAATGAGCAGTTCTTC. Encoded protein: CASSLTPGGGSYNEQFF.

This clonotype was detected only once. The J gene is TRBJ2-1, the V gene TRBV6-5; D is unclear. The CDR3 covers 14 residues. Trimming left V 2 bases short and J 8 bases short, with 13 bases between. The germline V gene has CDR1 MNHEY and CDR2 SVGAGI. CDR3 coding DNA: TGTGCCAGCAGTTACCCACCCCCTCTCGATGAGCAGTTCTTC. It encodes CASSYPPPLDEQFF.

This clonotype was counted once. This chain joins TRBV9 and TRBJ2-7; D possibly corresponds to TRBD2 (6 bases). Germline CDR1 SGDLS, CDR2 YYNGEE. Trimming removed 0 bases at V and 3 bases at J, with 16 bases between. This CDR3 is 16 amino acids long. The CDR3 sequence is CASSVGLGGTDYEQYF. The CDR3 region has the DNA TGTGCCAGCAGCGTAGGTCTGGGTGGGACTGACTACGAGCAGTACTTC.

The V call is TRBV7-2, the J call TRBJ1-6; unclear D gene. Germline V gene data show CDR1 as SGHTA and CDR2 as FQGNSA. The CDR3 runs to 11 residues. V gave up 6 bases and J gave up 8 bases, with 5 bases separating them. CDR3 protein: CASRNDSPLHF. The CDR3 DNA reads as TGTGCCAGCAGGAATGATTCACCCCTCCACTTT.

This sequence joins TRBV20-1 and TRBJ1-2; D not certain. V lost 7 bases, J lost 5 bases, and 20 bases lay in between. This CDR3 comprises 14 residues. Germline V gene sequence: CDR1 DFQATT, CDR2 SNEGSKA (reference sequence). CDR3 sequence reads: CSVARHGSSYGYTF. The CDR3 nucleotides are TGCAGTGTCGCAAGACACGGTAGTTCGTATGGCTACACCTTC.

This clonotype appeared once. The chain carries TRBV27 and TRBJ2-7; D possibly uses TRBD1 or TRBD2 (5 bases each). V lost 7 bases, J lost 5 bases, and 9 bases lay in between. This CDR3 is 11 amino acids long. The germline V gene encodes CDR1 MNHEY and CDR2 SMNVEV (reference sequence). The CDR3 DNA sequence: TGTGCCAGCATCCGGGGACACGAGCAGTACTTC. This codes for CASIRGHEQYF.

The genes are TRBV6-5 and TRBJ2-7; 9 bases are shared with TRBD1. Germline assignment: CDR1 MNHEY and CDR2 SVGAGI. The CDR3 length is 13 residues. V was pared by 7 bases and J by 7 bases, with 8 bases of the junction left unmatched. The CDR3 sequence: CASIKYGQGEQYF. CDR3 DNA sequence: TGTGCCAGCATCAAGTACGGACAGGGGGAGCAGTACTTC.

The chain is built from TRBV15 and TRBJ1-5, with D unresolved. The CDR3 runs to 15 residues. Germline assignment: CDR1 LNHNV and CDR2 YYDKDF (reference sequence). V lost 0 bases, J lost 5 bases, and 11 bases lay in between. The CDR3: CATSRDRKVDQPQHF. CDR3 DNA: TGTGCCACCAGCAGAGATCGGAAGGTGGATCAGCCCCAGCATTTT.

This chain links TRBV3-1 with TRBJ2-5; D call uncertain. There are 13 residues in the CDR3. The V gene's germline CDR1 is LGHDT and CDR2 YNNKEL (reference sequence). Trimming pared 0 bases from V and 5 bases from J, leaving 7 bases between. This CDR3 reads CASSQDLAETQYF. The CDR3 DNA reads as TGTGCCAGCAGCCAAGACTTGGCGGAGACCCAGTACTTC.

CDR3 coding DNA: TGTGCCAGCAGCCGGTCGACAGGATATTATGGCTACACCTTC. It is translated as CASSRSTGYYGYTF. V gene TRBV12-3 or TRBV12-4 combines with J gene TRBJ1-2; D possibly corresponds to TRBD1 (6 bases). The CDR3 has 14 residues. V lost 6 bases, J lost 5 bases, and 16 bases lay in between.

This clonotype appeared a single time. The V call is TRBV6-2 or TRBV6-3, the J call TRBJ1-1; no clear D gene. Trimming stripped 3 bases from V and 3 bases from J, with 8 bases between. CDR1 is MNHEY, CDR2 SVGEGT, per germline. CDR3 length: 13 amino acids. The CDR3 DNA sequence: TGTGCCAGCAGTTATAGTGAGGACACTGAAGCTTTCTTT. Translation: CASSYSEDTEAFF.

The CDR3 spells CAWSEGSGNTIYF. As DNA, the CDR3 is TGTGCCTGGAGTGAGGGTTCTGGAAACACCATATATTTT. The J gene is TRBJ1-3, the V gene TRBV30; no definite D call. Germline V gives CDR1 GTSNPN, CDR2 SVGIG (reference sequence). This CDR3 comprises 13 residues. Deletions cut 1 base from V and 1 base from J, with 5 bases between.

V gene TRBV12-3 or TRBV12-4 combines with J gene TRBJ2-3; tentative D call: TRBD2 (5 bases). The CDR3 consists of 14 residues. V was pared by 1 base and J by 4 bases, with 9 bases between. The CDR3 nucleotides are TGTGCCAGCAGTTTAGATCCTAGCCCAGATACGCAGTATTTT. Residues: CASSLDPSPDTQYF.

This chain uses TRBV5-4 with TRBJ2-1, with 8 bases lining up with TRBD2. CDR3 length: 15 amino acids. The germline V gene encodes CDR1 SGHNT and CDR2 YYREEE (reference sequence). J gave up 1 base and V 3 bases, and 3 bases lay outside the gene matches. CDR3 protein: CASSSKRGSYNEQFF. Written as DNA, the CDR3 is TGTGCCAGCAGCTCGAAGCGGGGGTCCTACAATGAGCAGTTCTTC.

The rearrangement joins TRBV4-3 to TRBJ1-6; perhaps TRBD1 as D (5 bases). The CDR3 runs to 12 residues. Germline V gives CDR1 LGHNA, CDR2 YSLEER. V lost 5 bases and J lost 15, with 14 bases in between. DNA of the CDR3: TGCGCCAGCAGCGGTGAGGCGGGGCGCCTCCACTTT. Its translation is CASSGEAGRLHF.

The chain is built from TRBV12-3 or TRBV12-4 and TRBJ2-7; tentative D call: TRBD2 (6 bases). V was cut by 6 bases and J by 7 bases, with 19 bases left in between. The CDR3 is 14 residues long. CDR3 in amino acids: CASSPGRSAEEQYF. CDR3 bases: TGTGCCAGCAGCCCCGGGAGAAGCGCGGAAGAGCAGTACTTC.

The V gene is TRBV7-2, the J gene TRBJ2-5; 11 bases are shared with TRBD2. The CDR3 totals 15 residues. Trimming cost V 5 bases and J 3 bases; bases outside gene matches: 5. Per germline, CDR1 SGHTA and CDR2 FQGNSA. The CDR3 sequence is CASSRQLAGEETQYF. The CDR3 DNA follows: TGTGCCAGCAGCCGCCAACTAGCGGGGGAAGAGACCCAGTACTTC.

The V gene is TRBV5-1, the J gene TRBJ1-1, with a tentative D call TRBD1 (5 bases). CDR1 and CDR2 (germline): SGHRS, YFSETQ. V was clipped by 10 bases and J by 3 bases, with 22 bases between them. The CDR3 is 15 amino acids. The CDR3 region is CAARPGLSADTEAFF. The CDR3 DNA reads TGCGCCGCTCGGCCGGGACTGAGTGCGGACACTGAAGCTTTCTTT.

V is TRBV20-1 and J is TRBJ1-2; 9 bases are shared with TRBD1. Germline trimming cut 6 bases from V and 7 bases from J; bases unmatched to any gene: 9. Germline V CDR1 and CDR2: DFQATT, SNEGSKA (reference sequence). CDR3 length equals 13 residues. Here the CDR3 DNA reads TGCAGTGCGGACGGACAGGGGCGGCGTGGCTACACCTTC. The encoded protein is CSADGQGRRGYTF.

The V call is TRBV9, the J call TRBJ2-7, with D perhaps assigned TRBD1 or TRBD2 (5 bases each). Germline-derived CDR1 and CDR2 are SGDLS and YYNGEE. V was shortened by 3 bases and J by 6 bases, with 10 bases between the two germline ends. The CDR3 length is 12 residues. The CDR3 bases are TGTGCCAGCAGCGCAGAGGGGCTCGAGCAGTACTTC. Translating it yields CASSAEGLEQYF.

The chain combines TRBV6-5 with TRBJ1-1, with 8 bases lining up with TRBD1. The CDR3 is 13 residues long. CDR1 is MNHEY and CDR2 is SVGAGI in the germline V gene. Trimming removed 7 bases from V and 5 bases from J; junction bases left unmatched: 6. The CDR3 here is CASTGTGRTEAFF. In DNA, the CDR3 is TGTGCCAGCACCGGGACAGGACGAACTGAAGCTTTCTTT.

The rearrangement joins TRBV9 to TRBJ2-7; TRBD2 aligns across 7 bases. V gave up 10 bases and J gave up 3 bases; unmatched junction bases: 7. Looked up from germline, CDR1 is SGDLS and CDR2 is YYNGEE. The CDR3 runs 12 residues. This CDR3 reads CAPGGQYYEQYF. The CDR3 DNA follows: TGTGCCCCGGGGGGTCAATACTACGAGCAGTACTTC.

The rearrangement joins TRBV4-2 to TRBJ2-1; D is perhaps TRBD1 or TRBD2 (5 bases each). V was cut by 5 bases and J by 2 bases, with 13 bases left in between. The CDR3 is 15 amino acids. CDR1 and CDR2 from the germline V gene are LGHNA and YNFKEQ. CDR3 loop: CASSIHRDPYNEQFF. CDR3 nucleotide sequence: TGTGCCAGCAGCATCCACCGGGACCCCTACAATGAGCAGTTCTTC.

The V and J genes are TRBV7-9 and TRBJ2-7; D possibly corresponds to TRBD1 (6 bases). The germline gives CDR1 SEHNR, CDR2 FQNEAQ (reference sequence). The V end was cut by 7 bases, the J end by 3 bases, with 13 bases between. The CDR3 spans 13 residues. The CDR3 sequence is CASMGTLDYEQYF. CDR3 coding DNA: TGTGCCAGCATGGGGACACTCGACTACGAGCAGTACTTC.